These 5 T cell receptor beta chains originate from one sample sequenced in a study of T cell repertoires in cytomegalovirus infection. These receptors' targets are unknown. TCRdb recomputed calls from the reads with MiXCR, one row per CDR3 protein. The data hold hundreds of thousands of distinct CDR3 sequences, with roughly 30% observed a single time. The starting material was cultured CD8+ T cells from PBMCs, obtained from culture after CMV antigen stimulation. The receptors were gathered from a human donor in good health (CMV status not recorded). Some clones in this sample may be carry-over from other donors' samples.

This chain links TRBV6-6 with TRBJ2-7, with 7 bases matching TRBD1. Germline CDR1 is MNHNY and CDR2 is SVGAGI (reference sequence). The CDR3 consists of 13 residues. The V gene end was trimmed by 7 bases and the J gene end by 2 bases; junction bases not matched to a gene: 5. CDR3 amino acids: CASTRDRAYEQYV. The CDR3 DNA reads as TGTGCCAGCACCCGAGACAGGGCCTACGAGCAGTACGTC.

This clonotype has only a few counts. At one end, the junction sequence differs from germline, possibly due to a read error. The chain is built from TRBV7-9 and TRBJ1-2, with D unresolved. The CDR3 covers 14 residues. Germline CDR1 SEHNR, CDR2 FQNEAQ (reference sequence). Written as DNA, the CDR3 is TGTGCCAGCAGCTTAGGGTCAGAGAGCTATGTCTACACCTTC. It yields the protein CASSLGSESYVYTF.

V is TRBV6-8 and J is TRBJ2-3, with D perhaps assigned TRBD1 or TRBD2 (5 bases each). This CDR3 region has 15 residues. Between the trimmed V and J ends, which lost 2 bases and 0 bases, there was a span of 9 bases. In germline, CDR1 is MNHGY, CDR2 SAAAGT. Written as DNA, the CDR3 is TGTGCCAGCAGTTACGAGGGGACCAGCACAGATACGCAGTATTTT. Translated, it gives CASSYEGTSTDTQYF.

A remark on this clonotype: The CDR3 carries no conserved terminal phenylalanine or tryptophan, so it likely arises from a read error. The DNA is omitted, as the CDR3 cannot be located on it reliably, and the CDR3 follows TCRdb's listing. The chain combines TRBV25-1 with TRBJ2-3; TRBD1 is the table's D call and was not checked against the DNA. Ends included, the CDR3 has 10 residues. Germline CDR1 and CDR2: MGHDK and SYGVNS. CDR3 sequence: CASSEEDRAE.

The chain employs TRBV27 and TRBJ1-4; a possible D gene is TRBD1 (6 bases). With 6 bases removed from V and 0 bases from J, the gap between germline ends came to 14 bases. CDR1 is MNHEY, CDR2 SMNVEV, per germline (reference sequence). The CDR3 runs to 16 residues. CDR3 sequence: CASSLTQGTTNEKLFF. The CDR3 DNA is TGTGCCAGCAGCCTGACTCAGGGGACAACTAATGAAAAACTGTTTTTT.